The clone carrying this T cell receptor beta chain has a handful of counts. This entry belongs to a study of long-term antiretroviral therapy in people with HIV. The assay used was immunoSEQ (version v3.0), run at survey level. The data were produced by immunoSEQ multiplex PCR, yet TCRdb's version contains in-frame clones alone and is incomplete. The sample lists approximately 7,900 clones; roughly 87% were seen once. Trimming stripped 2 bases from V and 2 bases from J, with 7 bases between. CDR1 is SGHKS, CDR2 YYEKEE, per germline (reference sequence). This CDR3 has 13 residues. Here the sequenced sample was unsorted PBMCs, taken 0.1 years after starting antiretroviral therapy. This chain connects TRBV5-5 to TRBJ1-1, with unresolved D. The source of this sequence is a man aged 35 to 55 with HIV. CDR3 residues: CASSFTENTEAFF. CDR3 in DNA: TGTGCCAGCAGCTTCACAGAAAACACTGAAGCTTTCTTT.